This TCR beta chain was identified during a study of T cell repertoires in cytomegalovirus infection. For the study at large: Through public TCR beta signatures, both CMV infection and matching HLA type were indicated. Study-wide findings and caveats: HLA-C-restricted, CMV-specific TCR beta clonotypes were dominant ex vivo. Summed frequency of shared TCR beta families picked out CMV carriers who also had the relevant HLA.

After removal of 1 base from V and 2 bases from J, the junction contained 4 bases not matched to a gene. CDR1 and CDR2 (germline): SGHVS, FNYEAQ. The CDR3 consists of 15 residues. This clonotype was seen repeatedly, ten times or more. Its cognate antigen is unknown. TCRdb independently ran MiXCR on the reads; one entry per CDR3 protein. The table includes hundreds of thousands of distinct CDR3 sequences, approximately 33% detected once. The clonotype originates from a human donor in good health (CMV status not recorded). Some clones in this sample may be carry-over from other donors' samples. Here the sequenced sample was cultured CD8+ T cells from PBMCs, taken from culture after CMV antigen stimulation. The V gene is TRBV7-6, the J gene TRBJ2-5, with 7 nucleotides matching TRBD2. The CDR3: CASSLGGGFQETQYF. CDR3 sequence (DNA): TGTGCCAGCAGCTTAGGCGGGGGATTTCAAGAGACCCAGTACTTC.